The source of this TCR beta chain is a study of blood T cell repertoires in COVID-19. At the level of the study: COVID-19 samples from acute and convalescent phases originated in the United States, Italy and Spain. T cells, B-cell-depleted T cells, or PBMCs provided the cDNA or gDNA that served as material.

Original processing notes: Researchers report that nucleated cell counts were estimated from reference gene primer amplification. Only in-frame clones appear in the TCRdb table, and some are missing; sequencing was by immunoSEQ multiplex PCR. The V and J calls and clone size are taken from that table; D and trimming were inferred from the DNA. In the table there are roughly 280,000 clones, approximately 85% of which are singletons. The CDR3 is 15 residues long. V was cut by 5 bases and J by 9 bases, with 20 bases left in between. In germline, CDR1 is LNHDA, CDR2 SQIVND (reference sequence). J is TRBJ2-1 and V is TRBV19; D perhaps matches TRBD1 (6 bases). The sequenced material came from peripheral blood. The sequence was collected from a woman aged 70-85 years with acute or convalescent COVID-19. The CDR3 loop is CASSAGTPVTPEQFF. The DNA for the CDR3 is TGTGCCAGTAGTGCCGGGACACCTGTGACTCCTGAGCAGTTCTTC.